This T cell receptor beta chain was retrieved from a study of cytomegalovirus exposure and HLA in healthy donors. General study points: Serostatus for CMV was the only available immune exposure information. A later examination showed that TCR association rates differed by HLA locus, with DRB1 most and HLA-C fewest. Productive status was seen about 90% or about 30% of the time for most TCR beta V segments in an earlier analysis.

This CDR3 spans 15 amino acids. The V gene's germline CDR1 is ENHRY and CDR2 SYGVKD. V gave up 3 bases and J gave up 2 bases, with 13 bases separating them. Points on this clone: Its antigen is still unknown.

Primers for the PCR totalled 60 Vbeta and 13 Jbeta. As handled by the study authors: In a later analysis, 70 million to 80 million unique TCR beta chains included roughly 11 million shared by two or more donors. TCRdb's table, derived via immunoSEQ multiplex PCR, lists solely in-frame clones and lacks some. The D gene and trimming were derived from the DNA, and the V and J assignments and clone size from that table. Altogether around 94,000 clones are present, about 73% being singletons, with the ten largest covering approximately 4.6%. The genes are TRBV10-3 and TRBJ2-5, with TRBD1 as a possible D gene (6 bases). What was sequenced was PBMCs. The sequence came from a woman in her forties in good health and CMV-seropositive. CDR3 residues: CAISDSAGDQETQYF. The CDR3 DNA reads TGTGCCATCAGTGACTCGGCAGGGGATCAAGAGACCCAGTACTTC.